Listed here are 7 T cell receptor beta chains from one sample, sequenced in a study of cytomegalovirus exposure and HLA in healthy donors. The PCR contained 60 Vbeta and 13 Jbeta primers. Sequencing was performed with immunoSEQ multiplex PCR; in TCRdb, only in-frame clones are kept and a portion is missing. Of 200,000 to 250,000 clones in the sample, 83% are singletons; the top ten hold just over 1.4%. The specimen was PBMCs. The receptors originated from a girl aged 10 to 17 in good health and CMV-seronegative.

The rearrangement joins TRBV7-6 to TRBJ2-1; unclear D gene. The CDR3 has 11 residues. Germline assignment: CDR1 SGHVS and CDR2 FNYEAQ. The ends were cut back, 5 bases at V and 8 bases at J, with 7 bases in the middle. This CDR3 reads CASSALHEQFF. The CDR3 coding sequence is TGTGCCAGCAGCGCGTTACATGAGCAGTTCTTC. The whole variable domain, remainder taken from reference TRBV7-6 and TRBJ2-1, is GAGVSQSPRYKVTKRGQDVALRCDPISGHVSLYWYRQALGQGPEFLTYFNYEAQQDKSGLPNDRFSAERPEGSISTLTIQRTEQRDSAMYRCASSALHEQFFGPGTRLTVL.

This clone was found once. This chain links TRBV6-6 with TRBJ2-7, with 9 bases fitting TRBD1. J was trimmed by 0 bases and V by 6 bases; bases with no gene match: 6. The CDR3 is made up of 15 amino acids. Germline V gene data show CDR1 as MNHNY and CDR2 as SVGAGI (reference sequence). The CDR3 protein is CASRSGTGISYEQYF. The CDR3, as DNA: TGTGCCAGCAGATCCGGGACAGGGATCTCCTACGAGCAGTACTTC.

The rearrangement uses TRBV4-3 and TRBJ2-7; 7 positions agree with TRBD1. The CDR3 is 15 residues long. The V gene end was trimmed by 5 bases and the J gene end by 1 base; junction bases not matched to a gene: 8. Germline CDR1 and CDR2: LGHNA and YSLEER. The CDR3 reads CASSVYRGESYEQYF. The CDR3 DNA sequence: TGCGCCAGCAGCGTATACAGGGGAGAGTCCTACGAGCAGTACTTC.

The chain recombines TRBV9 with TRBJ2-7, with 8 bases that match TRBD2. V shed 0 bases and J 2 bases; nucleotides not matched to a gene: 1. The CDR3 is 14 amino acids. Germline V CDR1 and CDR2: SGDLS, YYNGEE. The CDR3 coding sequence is TGTGCCAGCAGCGTAGGGACTAGCACCTACGAGCAGTACTTC. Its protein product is CASSVGTSTYEQYF.

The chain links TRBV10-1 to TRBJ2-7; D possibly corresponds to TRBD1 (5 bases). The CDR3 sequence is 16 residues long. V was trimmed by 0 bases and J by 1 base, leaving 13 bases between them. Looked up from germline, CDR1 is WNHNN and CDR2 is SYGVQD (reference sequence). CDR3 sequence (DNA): TGCGCCAGCAGTGAGTCGGCAGGGATGGGATCCTACGAGCAGTACTTC. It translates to CASSESAGMGSYEQYF.

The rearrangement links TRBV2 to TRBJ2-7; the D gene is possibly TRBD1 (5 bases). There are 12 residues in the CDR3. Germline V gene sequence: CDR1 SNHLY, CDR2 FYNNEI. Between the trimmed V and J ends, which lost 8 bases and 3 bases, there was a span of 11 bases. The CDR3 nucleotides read TGTGCCAGCCAGACAGACAGCTACGAGCAGTACTTC. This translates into CASQTDSYEQYF. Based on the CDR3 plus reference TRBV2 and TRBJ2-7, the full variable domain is EPEVTQTPSHQVTQMGQEVILRCVPISNHLYFYWYRQILGQKVEFLVSFYNNEISEKSEIFDDQFSVERPDGSNFTLKIRSTKLEDSAMYFCASQTDSYEQYFGPGTRLTVT.

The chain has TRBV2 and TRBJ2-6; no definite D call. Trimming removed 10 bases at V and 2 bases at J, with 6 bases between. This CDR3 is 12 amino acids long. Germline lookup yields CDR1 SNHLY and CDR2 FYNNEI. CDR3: CATSPGANVLTF. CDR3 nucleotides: TGTGCCACCTCCCCTGGGGCCAACGTCCTGACTTTC.